This TCR beta chain was captured in a study of identical twins. This clonotype was picked up many times. Per the germline V gene, CDR1 is MDHEN and CDR2 is SYDVKM. Trimming shortened V by 1 base and J by 5 bases, and 14 bases separated the two germline ends. CDR3 length equals 15 residues. MiXCR, applied by TCRdb to the 5' RACE reads, yields one record per CDR3 protein. The table includes 200,000 to 300,000 distinct CDR3 sequences, roughly 7% detected once. A further study also used this sample, focusing on yellow fever vaccine responses in identical twins.

The specimen sequenced was memory (CD45RO+) T cells sorted from blood. The clonotype was recovered from a woman aged 18-29 years in good health. V gene TRBV28 combines with J gene TRBJ2-5; TRBD1 is a possible D gene (6 bases). CDR3 in DNA: TGTGCCAGCAGTTTATTGGGTGCGAGGGGGGAGACCCAGTACTTC. Encoded protein: CASSLLGARGETQYF.